This T cell receptor (beta chain) was captured by sequencing in a study of T cell changes during pregnancy in multiple sclerosis (dated by TCRdb to about 2019). A note on the overall study: Changes in the T cell repertoire over the course of pregnancy were examined in this study in women with multiple sclerosis.

To note about this clone: Its antigen remains undetermined. No much larger clone is present one base from it, and per-base qualities are unavailable.

The CDR3 holds 17 amino acids from the cysteine to the phenylalanine. Of all the DNA, just the CDR3 is kept, 51 bases in frame from base 1. Per the germline V gene, SGDLS is the CDR1 and YYNGEE is the CDR2. Relative to germline, V is missing 6 bases and J is missing 3 bases, with 14 bases of the junction outside any gene match. Library prep was done by the immunoSEQ multiplex PCR assay. Sourced from immuneACCESS, this table was stored by TCRdb with only in-frame sequences that have V and J called. A share of the clones is absent; for the studies checked, an unresolved V gene accounts for under half, and the remainder has no known explanation. The sample contains tens of thousands of clones, around 93% of them found a single time. The top ten hold 26% of the sample.

The sequencing used CD8+ T cells from peripheral blood mononuclear cells, collected before pregnancy. The chain is assembled from TRBV9 and TRBJ1-5; a stretch of 8 junction bases matches TRBD1. This receptor was obtained from a female donor with multiple sclerosis, enrolled in a pregnancy study. The base sequence is TGTGCCAGCACCTTATACCGGGACAGGCAAAACAATCAGCCCCAGCATTTT. It encodes CASTLYRDRQNNQPQHF. Beyond the CDR3, the reference TRBV9 and TRBJ1-5 genes provide the residues; the full variable domain reads: DSGVTQTPKHLITATGQRVTLRCSPRSGDLSVYWYQQSLDQGLQFLIQYYNGEERAKGNILERFSAQQFPDLHSELNLSSLELGDSALYFCASTLYRDRQNNQPQHFGDGTRLSIL.